Each of the 2 T cell receptor beta chains below was sequenced from the same sample in a study of T cells after yellow fever vaccination. A single record per CDR3 protein comes from TCRdb applying MiXCR to the 5' RACE reads. The data hold about 550,000 distinct CDR3 sequences, with roughly a fifth observed a single time. The sequencing here drew on PBMCs, taken 15 days after the yellow fever booster vaccination. The receptors were sampled from a man aged 30 to 39 who received the YFV17D yellow fever vaccine.

The J gene is TRBJ1-1, the V gene TRBV7-8; no definite D call. Trimming removed 1 base at V and 11 bases at J, with 11 bases between. Germline V gene data show CDR1 as SGHVS and CDR2 as FQNEAQ. This CDR3 has 12 amino acids. This CDR3 is CASSLGTRGAFF. As DNA, the CDR3 is TGTGCCAGCAGCTTAGGCACACGAGGGGCTTTCTTT.

The chain combines TRBV7-6 with TRBJ2-3, with D maybe TRBD1 (6 bases). V lost 5 bases and J 4 bases, leaving 10 bases between the germline ends. The CDR3 is made up of 13 amino acids. Germline assignment: CDR1 SGHVS and CDR2 FNYEAQ. CDR3 sequence: CASSPGTPDTQYF. The CDR3 bases are TGTGCCAGCAGCCCCGGGACACCAGATACGCAGTATTTT.